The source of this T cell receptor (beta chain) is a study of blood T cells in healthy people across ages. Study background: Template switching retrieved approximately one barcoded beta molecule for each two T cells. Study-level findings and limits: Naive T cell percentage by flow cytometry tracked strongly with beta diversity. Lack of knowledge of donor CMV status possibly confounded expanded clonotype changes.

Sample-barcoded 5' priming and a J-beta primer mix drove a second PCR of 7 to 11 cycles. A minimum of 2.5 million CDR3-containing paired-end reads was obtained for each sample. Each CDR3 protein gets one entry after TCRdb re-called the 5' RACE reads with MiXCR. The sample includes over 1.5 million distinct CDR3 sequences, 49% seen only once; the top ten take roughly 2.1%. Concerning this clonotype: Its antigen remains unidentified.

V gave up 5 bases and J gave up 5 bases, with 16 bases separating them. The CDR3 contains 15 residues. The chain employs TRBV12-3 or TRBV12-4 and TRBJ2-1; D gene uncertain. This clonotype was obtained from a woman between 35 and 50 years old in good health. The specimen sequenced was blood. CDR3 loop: CASSPPGRGDNEQFF. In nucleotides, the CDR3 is TGTGCCAGCAGTCCCCCGGGCCGAGGCGACAATGAGCAGTTCTTC.